This TCR beta chain was profiled in a study of CD8 T cells in ankylosing spondylitis. Study-level points and caveats: Characteristic of ankylosing spondylitis blood, it appeared, was a TCR beta motif comprising roughly eight highly homologous variants. Reportedly, matched ankylosing spondylitis synovial fluid was significantly enriched for disease-linked clones.

TCRdb itself ran the 5' RACE reads through MiXCR, one entry per CDR3 protein. The sample has 200,000 to 250,000 distinct CDR3 sequences; over 8.5% are singletons. This clonotype was observed a few times. Its antigen is still unknown. The V gene lost 1 base and the J gene lost 0 bases, with 13 bases spanning the gap. The length of the CDR3 is 16 residues. The germline V gene has CDR1 SGHTA and CDR2 FQGNSA. The chain uses TRBV7-2 and TRBJ2-7, with TRBD2 as a possible D gene (6 bases). The TCR sequence derives from a male donor with ankylosing spondylitis or in good health (not recorded which). Material: blood, either unsorted or a sorted T cell fraction (not recorded which). The CDR3 sequence is CASSLDAGTSSYEQYF. CDR3 sequence (DNA): TGTGCCAGCAGCTTAGATGCGGGGACCAGCTCCTACGAGCAGTACTTC.